This T cell receptor (beta chain) was sequenced during a study of Ad26.COV2.S vaccination and SARS-CoV-2 variants. General study points: Spike-specific TCR breadth in vaccine recipients exceeded that seen in placebo recipients. CD8+ and CD4+ T cells specific for spike reportedly responded with substantial breadth after vaccination. Possible underestimation of total T cell responses by the TCR breadth and depth analyses was noted.

TCRdb's table, derived via immunoSEQ multiplex PCR, lists solely in-frame clones and lacks some. The data contain hundreds of thousands of clones, around 88% of them singletons. A word on this clone: What it recognizes is unknown.

Trimming removed 1 base from V and 5 bases from J, with 9 bases in between. The CDR3 covers 14 residues. Germline CDR1 SEHNR, CDR2 FQNEAQ (reference sequence). Specified treatment: some 19 received Ad26.COV2.S at low or high dose, single or two shots; 5 received placebo; per-sample allocation not given. Collection of the samples took place on day 63 after the first injection of vaccine or placebo. The TCR originated in a person between 18 and 65 years old who received the Ad26.COV2.S COVID-19 vaccine or a placebo. The sample in question was peripheral blood, obtained in a trial of Ad26.COV2.S vaccine versus placebo. The J gene is TRBJ2-1, the V gene TRBV7-9; D perhaps matches TRBD2 (5 bases). Here the CDR3 reads CASSLVRGDNEQFF. Here the CDR3 DNA reads TGTGCCAGCAGCTTAGTACGGGGAGACAATGAGCAGTTCTTC.